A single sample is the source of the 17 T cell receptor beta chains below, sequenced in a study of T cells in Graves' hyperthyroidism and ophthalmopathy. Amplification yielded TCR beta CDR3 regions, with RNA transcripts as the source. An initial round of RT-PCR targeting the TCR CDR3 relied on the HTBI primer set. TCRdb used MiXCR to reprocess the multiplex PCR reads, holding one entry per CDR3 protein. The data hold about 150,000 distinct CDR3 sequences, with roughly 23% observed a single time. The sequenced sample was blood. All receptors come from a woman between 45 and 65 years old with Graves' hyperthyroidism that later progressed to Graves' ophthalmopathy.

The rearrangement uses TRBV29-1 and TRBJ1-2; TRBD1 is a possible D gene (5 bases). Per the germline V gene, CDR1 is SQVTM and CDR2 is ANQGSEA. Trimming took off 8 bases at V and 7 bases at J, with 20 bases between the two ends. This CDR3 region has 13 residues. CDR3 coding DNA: TGCAGCCATGGGGAGGGGCGGGTCGGTGGCTACACCTTC. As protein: CSHGEGRVGGYTF.

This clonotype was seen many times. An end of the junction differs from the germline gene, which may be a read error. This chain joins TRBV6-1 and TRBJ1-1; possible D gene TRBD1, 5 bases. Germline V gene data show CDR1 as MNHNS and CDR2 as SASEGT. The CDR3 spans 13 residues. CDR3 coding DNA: TGTGCCAGCAGGGAAGGACCGCAGGGTGAAGCTTTCTTT. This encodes CASREGPQGEAFF.

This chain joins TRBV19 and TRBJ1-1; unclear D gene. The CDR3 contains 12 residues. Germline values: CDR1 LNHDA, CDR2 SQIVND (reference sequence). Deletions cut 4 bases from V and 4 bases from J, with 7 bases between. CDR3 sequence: CASSKYGTEAFF. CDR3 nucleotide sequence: TGTGCCAGTAGTAAGTACGGCACTGAAGCTTTCTTT.

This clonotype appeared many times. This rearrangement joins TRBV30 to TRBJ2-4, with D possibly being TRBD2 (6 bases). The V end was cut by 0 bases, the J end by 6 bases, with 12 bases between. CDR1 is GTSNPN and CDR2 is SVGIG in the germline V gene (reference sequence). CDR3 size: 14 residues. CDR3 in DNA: TGTGCCTGGAGTGTAGGAGGGCAGGGAAACATTCAGTACTTC. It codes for CAWSVGGQGNIQYF.

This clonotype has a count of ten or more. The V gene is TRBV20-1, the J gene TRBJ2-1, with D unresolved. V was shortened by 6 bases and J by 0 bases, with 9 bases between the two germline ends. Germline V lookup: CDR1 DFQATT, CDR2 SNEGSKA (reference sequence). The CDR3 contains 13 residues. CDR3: CSAKNSSYNEQFF. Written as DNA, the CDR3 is TGCAGTGCAAAGAATAGCTCCTACAATGAGCAGTTCTTC.

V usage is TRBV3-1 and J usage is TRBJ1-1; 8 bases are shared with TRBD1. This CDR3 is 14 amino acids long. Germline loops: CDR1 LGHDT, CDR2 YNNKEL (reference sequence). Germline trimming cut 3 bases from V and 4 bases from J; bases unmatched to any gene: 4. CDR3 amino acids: CASSHPDRGTEAFF. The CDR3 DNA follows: TGTGCCAGCAGCCACCCCGACAGGGGCACTGAAGCTTTCTTT.

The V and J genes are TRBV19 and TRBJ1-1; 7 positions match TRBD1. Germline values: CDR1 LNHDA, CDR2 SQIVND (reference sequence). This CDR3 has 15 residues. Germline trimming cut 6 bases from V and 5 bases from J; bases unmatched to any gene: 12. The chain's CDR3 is CASRMGGQWSTEAFF. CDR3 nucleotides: TGTGCCAGTAGAATGGGGGGACAGTGGAGTACTGAAGCTTTCTTT.

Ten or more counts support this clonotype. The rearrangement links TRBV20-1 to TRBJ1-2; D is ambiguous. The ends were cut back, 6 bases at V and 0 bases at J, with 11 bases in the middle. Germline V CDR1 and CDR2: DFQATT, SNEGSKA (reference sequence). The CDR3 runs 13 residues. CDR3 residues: CSANQYTNYGYTF. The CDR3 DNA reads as TGCAGTGCCAACCAATACACTAACTATGGCTACACCTTC.

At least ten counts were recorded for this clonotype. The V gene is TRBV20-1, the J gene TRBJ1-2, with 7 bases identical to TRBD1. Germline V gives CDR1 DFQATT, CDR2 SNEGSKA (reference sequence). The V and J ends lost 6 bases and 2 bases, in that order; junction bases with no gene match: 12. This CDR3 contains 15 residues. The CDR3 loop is CSALPYRGGNYGYTF. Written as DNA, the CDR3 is TGCAGTGCCCTCCCTTACAGGGGCGGGAACTATGGCTACACCTTC.

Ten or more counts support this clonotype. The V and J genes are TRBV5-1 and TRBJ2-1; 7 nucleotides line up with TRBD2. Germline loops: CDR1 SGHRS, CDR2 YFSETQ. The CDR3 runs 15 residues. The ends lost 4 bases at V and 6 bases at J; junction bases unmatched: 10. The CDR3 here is CASSKTSALVNEQFF. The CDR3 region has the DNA TGCGCCAGCAGCAAAACTAGCGCCTTGGTCAATGAGCAGTTCTTC.

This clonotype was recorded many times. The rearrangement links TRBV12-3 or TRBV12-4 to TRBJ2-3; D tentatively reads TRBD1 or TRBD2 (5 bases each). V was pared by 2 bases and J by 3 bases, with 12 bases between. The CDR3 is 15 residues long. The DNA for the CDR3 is TGTGCCAGCAGTTTACCGGGACCGAGGACAGATACGCAGTATTTT. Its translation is CASSLPGPRTDTQYF.

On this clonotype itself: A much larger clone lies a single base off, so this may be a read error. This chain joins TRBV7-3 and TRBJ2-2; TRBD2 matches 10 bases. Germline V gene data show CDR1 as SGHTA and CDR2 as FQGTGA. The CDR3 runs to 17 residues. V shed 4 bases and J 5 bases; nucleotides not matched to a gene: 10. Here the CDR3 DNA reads TGTGCCAGCAGCTCCGGGACTAGCGAGAGGACGACCGGGGAGCTGTTTTTT. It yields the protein CASSSGTSERTTGELFF.

CDR3 region: CASSDSIGGYGQFF. CDR3 nucleotide sequence: TGTGCCAGCAGTGACTCGATTGGGGGCTACGGGCAGTTCTTC. The gene calls are TRBV6-4 and TRBJ2-1; the D gene is possibly TRBD1 (6 bases). Trimming took off 0 bases at V and 12 bases at J, with 15 bases between the two ends. The CDR3 loop spans 14 amino acids. Germline assignment: CDR1 MRHNA and CDR2 SNTAGT.

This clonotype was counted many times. Here the CDR3 DNA reads TGTGCCAGCAGACTTCTGGGGGGGAACACTGAAGCTTTCTTT. It encodes CASRLLGGNTEAFF. The rearrangement uses TRBV3-1 and TRBJ1-1; the D gene is possibly TRBD1 (5 bases). Germline loops: CDR1 LGHDT, CDR2 YNNKEL (reference sequence). This CDR3 comprises 14 residues. V lost 6 bases, J lost 1 base, and 12 bases lay in between.

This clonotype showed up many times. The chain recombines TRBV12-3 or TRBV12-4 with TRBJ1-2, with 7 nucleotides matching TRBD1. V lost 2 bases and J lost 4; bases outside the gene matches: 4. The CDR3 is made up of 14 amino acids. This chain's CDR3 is CASSLRGTAYGYTF. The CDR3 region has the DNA TGTGCCAGCAGTTTACGCGGGACAGCCTATGGCTACACCTTC.

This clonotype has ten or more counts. The CDR3 sequence is CASNAGTARYNEQFF. The CDR3 bases are TGTGCCAGCAACGCCGGGACAGCGAGGTACAATGAGCAGTTCTTC. The rearrangement uses TRBV6-1 and TRBJ2-1, with TRBD1 matching 7 bases. V shed 7 bases, J shed 4 bases, and the junction held 10 bases outside the gene matches. From germline, CDR1 is MNHNS and CDR2 SASEGT. CDR3 length: 15 residues.

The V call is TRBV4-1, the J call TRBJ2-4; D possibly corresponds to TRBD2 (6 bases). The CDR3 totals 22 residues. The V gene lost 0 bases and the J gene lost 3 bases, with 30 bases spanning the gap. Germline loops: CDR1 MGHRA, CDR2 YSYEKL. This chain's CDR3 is CASSQEIGGTFSASNLKNIQYF. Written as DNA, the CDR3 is TGCGCCAGCAGCCAAGAGATAGGTGGGACTTTCTCCGCCTCAAACCTCAAAAACATTCAGTACTTC.